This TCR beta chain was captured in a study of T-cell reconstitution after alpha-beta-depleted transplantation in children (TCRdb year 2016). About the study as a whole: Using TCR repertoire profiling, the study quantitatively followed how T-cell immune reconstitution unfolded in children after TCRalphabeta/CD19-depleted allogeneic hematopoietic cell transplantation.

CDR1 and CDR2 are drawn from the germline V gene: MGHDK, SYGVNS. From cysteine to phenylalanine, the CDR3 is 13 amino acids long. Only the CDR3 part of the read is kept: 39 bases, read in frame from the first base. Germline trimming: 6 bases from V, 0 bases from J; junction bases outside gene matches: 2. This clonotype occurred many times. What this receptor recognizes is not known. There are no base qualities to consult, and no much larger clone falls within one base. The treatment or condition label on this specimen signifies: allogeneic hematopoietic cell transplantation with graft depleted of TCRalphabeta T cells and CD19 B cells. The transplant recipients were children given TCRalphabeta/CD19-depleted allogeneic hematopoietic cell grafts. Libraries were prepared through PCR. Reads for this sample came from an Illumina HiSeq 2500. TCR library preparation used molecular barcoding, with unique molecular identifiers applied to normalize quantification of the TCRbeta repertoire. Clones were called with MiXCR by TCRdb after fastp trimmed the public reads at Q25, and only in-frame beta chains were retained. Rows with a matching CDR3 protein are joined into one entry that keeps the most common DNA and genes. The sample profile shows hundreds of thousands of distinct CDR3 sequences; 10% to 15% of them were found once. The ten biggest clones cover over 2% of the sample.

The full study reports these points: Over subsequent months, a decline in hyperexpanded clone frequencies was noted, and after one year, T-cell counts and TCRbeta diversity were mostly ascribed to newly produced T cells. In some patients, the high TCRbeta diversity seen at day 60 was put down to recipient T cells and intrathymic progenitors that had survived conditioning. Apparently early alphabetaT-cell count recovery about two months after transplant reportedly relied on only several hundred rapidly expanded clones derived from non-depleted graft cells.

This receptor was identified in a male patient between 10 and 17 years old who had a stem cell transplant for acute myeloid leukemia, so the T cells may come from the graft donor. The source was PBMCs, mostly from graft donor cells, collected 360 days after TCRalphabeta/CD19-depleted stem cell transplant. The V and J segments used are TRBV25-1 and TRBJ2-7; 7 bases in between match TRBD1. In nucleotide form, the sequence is TGTGCCAGCAGGACAGGGTACTCCTACGAGCAGTACTTC. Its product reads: CASRTGYSYEQYF.